These 9 T cell receptor beta chains share one sample of origin, sequenced in a study of T cell repertoires in cytomegalovirus infection. TCRdb used MiXCR to reprocess the reads, holding one entry per CDR3 protein. This sample has more than 650,000 distinct CDR3 sequences, with 35% found just once. The sample comprised PBMCs. The receptors originated from a human donor in good health (CMV status not recorded). Some clones in this sample may be carry-over from other donors' samples.

The CDR3 loop reads CASIRRGREVSGANVLTF. DNA for the CDR3: TGTGCCAGCATCCGAAGGGGCAGGGAAGTCTCTGGGGCCAACGTCCTGACTTTC. The chain has TRBV12-3 or TRBV12-4 and TRBJ2-6, with D perhaps matching TRBD1 (5 bases). The CDR3 spans 18 residues. The V gene lost 7 bases and the J gene lost 0 bases, with 19 bases spanning the gap.

This clonotype was observed a few times. This rearrangement joins TRBV6-2 or TRBV6-3 to TRBJ1-5, with a weak D call TRBD1 (6 bases). Germline CDR1 MNHEY, CDR2 SVGEGT. The CDR3 runs to 16 residues. V dropped 6 bases and J dropped 4 bases, with 19 bases sitting between them. In DNA form, the CDR3 reads TGTGCCAGCAGAAACACAGGGTCTAAAGGAAATCAGCCCCAGCATTTT. Its translation: CASRNTGSKGNQPQHF.

For this clonotype: A single base separates this from a much larger clone, so it may be a read error. The rearrangement links TRBV7-6 to TRBJ2-5; perhaps TRBD2 as D (5 bases). V lost 1 base to trimming and J lost 0 bases, with 33 bases between them. Germline V gene data show CDR1 as SGHVS and CDR2 as FNYEAQ. The CDR3 is 23 amino acids. The CDR3 nucleotides read TGTGCCAGCAGCTTAGTGACTATCCGGAACCCCAGTTTGGCAGCGAAGTACCAAGAGACCCAGTACTTC. Translating it yields CASSLVTIRNPSLAAKYQETQYF.

This clonotype was observed a handful of times. The V call is TRBV28, the J call TRBJ2-5; perhaps TRBD2 as D (7 bases). The germline V gene encodes CDR1 MDHEN and CDR2 SYDVKM. V was shortened by 8 bases and J by 1 base, with 11 bases between the two germline ends. The CDR3 consists of 13 residues. CDR3 DNA: TGTGCCAGCGGGGCGGGGGCCCAAGAGACCCAGTACTTC. This sequence encodes CASGAGAQETQYF.

This clonotype was recorded a few times. The rearrangement links TRBV12-3 or TRBV12-4 to TRBJ2-3; 8 bases agree with TRBD2. With V trimmed by 0 bases and J by 4 bases, 6 bases remained unmatched. This CDR3 has 16 residues. CDR3 bases: TGTGCCAGCAGTTTAGCCTTAGCGGGAACGGCAGATACGCAGTATTTT. As protein: CASSLALAGTADTQYF.

In its sample, this clonotype was seen many times. V is TRBV7-2 and J is TRBJ1-2; 11 nucleotides line up with TRBD1. Germline lookup yields CDR1 SGHTA and CDR2 FQGNSA. This CDR3 contains 18 residues. J lost 5 bases, V lost 3 bases, and 14 bases had no gene match. CDR3 coding DNA: TGTGCCAGCAGCTTCGACCTCCCACGGACAGGGGGCAAATATGGCTACACCTTC. This encodes CASSFDLPRTGGKYGYTF.

This clonotype was counted between two and nine times. V usage is TRBV6-1 and J usage is TRBJ2-1, with D maybe TRBD2 (5 bases). Trimming cost V 0 bases and J 8 bases, with 11 bases left between them. The germline gives CDR1 MNHNS, CDR2 SASEGT. This CDR3 is 14 amino acids long. CDR3 bases: TGTGCCAGCAGTGAAGCGGGAGTTAGCTATGAGCAGTTCTTC. Protein sequence: CASSEAGVSYEQFF.

V and J are TRBV7-2 and TRBJ2-3; D not certain. CDR1 SGHTA and CDR2 FQGNSA come from the germline V gene. CDR3 length equals 13 residues. Between the trimmed V and J ends, which lost 2 bases and 10 bases, there was a span of 13 bases. The DNA of the CDR3 is TGTGCCAGCAGCTTATCATCCGATACGCCGCAGTATTTT. Protein product: CASSLSSDTPQYF.

This clonotype turned up a few times. CDR3 sequence reads: CASSKNYSGRLYEQYF. CDR3 in DNA: TGTGCCAGTAGTAAGAACTATAGCGGGAGGCTCTACGAGCAGTACTTC. This sequence joins TRBV19 and TRBJ2-7, with TRBD2 identical over 10 bases. The CDR3 sequence is 16 residues long. Germline V gene lookup returns CDR1 LNHDA and CDR2 SQIVND (reference sequence). V lost 4 bases to trimming and J lost 3 bases; unmatched junction nucleotides: 9.